Listed here are 28 T cell receptor beta chains from one sample, sequenced in a study of early T cells in non-severe SARS-CoV-2 infection. In TCRdb, the 5' RACE reads were re-called with MiXCR into one record per CDR3 protein. This sample carries around 61,000 distinct CDR3 sequences, 11% of them seen once, and the ten largest clones take 1.7%. Sequencing input: whole blood. These TCRs come from an adult who was a healthcare worker with PCR-confirmed SARS-CoV-2 infection or an uninfected control (not recorded which).

This clonotype was detected only once. The chain employs TRBV2 and TRBJ2-1; perhaps TRBD2 as D (6 bases). V shed 7 bases and J shed 5 bases, with 12 bases lying between them. Germline V gives CDR1 SNHLY, CDR2 FYNNEI. The length of the CDR3 is 13 residues. The CDR3, as DNA: TGTGCCAGCATGCGGGGTAGAGACAATGAGCAGTTCTTC. Protein: CASMRGRDNEQFF. The complete variable domain, with remaining parts taken from reference TRBV2 and TRBJ2-1, reads EPEVTQTPSHQVTQMGQEVILRCVPISNHLYFYWYRQILGQKVEFLVSFYNNEISEKSEIFDDQFSVERPDGSNFTLKIRSTKLEDSAMYFCASMRGRDNEQFFGPGTRLTVL.

This clonotype was observed many times. The chain combines TRBV27 with TRBJ2-5; D perhaps matches TRBD1 (5 bases). The V gene's germline CDR1 is MNHEY and CDR2 SMNVEV (reference sequence). The length of the CDR3 is 17 residues. The germline V and J ends were trimmed by 2 bases and 2 bases, with 18 bases remaining between them. CDR3 loop: CASSLGLGAFGQETQYF. CDR3 nucleotide sequence: TGTGCCAGCAGTTTAGGTTTAGGGGCATTCGGGCAAGAGACCCAGTACTTC.

This clonotype was detected a few times. Here the CDR3 reads CASSPLGGGVQSSYEQYF. The CDR3 region has the DNA TGTGCCAGCAGCCCCCTTGGCGGGGGGGTACAAAGCTCCTACGAGCAGTACTTC. This sequence joins TRBV7-2 and TRBJ2-7; 9 bases agree with TRBD2. The CDR3 extends over 18 amino acids. Trimming removed 5 bases from V and 0 bases from J; junction bases left unmatched: 14. The V gene's germline CDR1 is SGHTA and CDR2 FQGNSA.

This clonotype was detected ten times or more. This chain links TRBV2 with TRBJ2-3, with D possibly matching TRBD2 (7 bases). Germline values: CDR1 SNHLY, CDR2 FYNNEI. V gave up 2 bases and J gave up 2 bases, with 14 bases separating them. This CDR3 has 16 amino acids. The CDR3 DNA sequence: TGTGCCAGCAGTGAATACTTTGCGGGGGCCACAGATACGCAGTATTTT. It yields the protein CASSEYFAGATDTQYF.

The chain recombines TRBV29-1 with TRBJ2-7; 9 bases are a match to TRBD1. V shed 5 bases and J 2 bases; nucleotides not matched to a gene: 4. Germline V gives CDR1 SQVTM, CDR2 ANQGSEA. CDR3 length: 13 amino acids. The CDR3, as DNA: TGCAGCGTTTTGGGACAGGGACCCTACGAGCAGTACTTC. Translation: CSVLGQGPYEQYF.

This sequence joins TRBV11-2 and TRBJ2-7, with D possibly matching TRBD1 (5 bases). The V gene's germline CDR1 is SGHAT and CDR2 FQNNGV. The CDR3 extends over 12 amino acids. V lost 1 base and J 7 bases, leaving 8 bases between the germline ends. The CDR3 DNA sequence: TGTGCCAGCAGCTTAGTAGGGGCAGAGCAGTACTTC. This encodes CASSLVGAEQYF. Variable domain in full (rest from reference TRBV11-2 and TRBJ2-7): EAGVAQSPRYKIIEKRQSVAFWCNPISGHATLYWYQQILGQGPKLLIQFQNNGVVDDSQLPKDRFSAERLKGVDSTLKIQPAKLEDSAVYLCASSLVGAEQYFGPGTRLTVT.

This clonotype occurred a few times. This sequence joins TRBV5-1 and TRBJ2-7; TRBD1 or TRBD2 may be the D gene (5 bases each). The length of the CDR3 is 17 residues. Per the germline V gene, CDR1 is SGHRS and CDR2 is YFSETQ. Trimming took off 0 bases at V and 3 bases at J, with 19 bases between the two ends. This CDR3 reads CASSLARGGRDDYEQYF. CDR3 bases: TGCGCCAGCAGCTTGGCCCGAGGTGGCAGGGACGACTACGAGCAGTACTTC.

This clonotype was picked up many times. This chain uses TRBV12-3 or TRBV12-4 with TRBJ1-2, with a tentative D call TRBD1 (5 bases). The CDR3 length is 14 residues. V was shortened by 5 bases and J by 7 bases, with 17 bases between the two germline ends. CDR3 coding DNA: TGTGCCAGCAGTGTCGGGGCGCACCGGGGTGGCTACACCTTC. It codes for CASSVGAHRGGYTF.

This clonotype was observed a few times. In DNA, the CDR3 is TGTGCCAGCGCAGGAGACGACTCCTACAATGAGCAGTTCTTC. Translation: CASAGDDSYNEQFF. The rearrangement joins TRBV6-4 to TRBJ2-1; D is unresolved. This CDR3 contains 14 residues. The germline V gene has CDR1 MRHNA and CDR2 SNTAGT. Deletions cut 8 bases from V and 0 bases from J, with 11 bases between.

This clonotype was detected many times. The V and J genes are TRBV6-6 and TRBJ1-1; tentative D call: TRBD1 (6 bases). Deletions cut 2 bases from V and 3 bases from J, with 10 bases between. CDR1 and CDR2 (germline): MNHNY, SVGAGI (reference sequence). The CDR3 contains 14 residues. As DNA, the CDR3 is TGTGCCAGCAGTTACGGGGGCCTAGACACTGAAGCTTTCTTT. This codes for CASSYGGLDTEAFF.

V usage is TRBV29-1 and J usage is TRBJ2-7, with 8 bases matching TRBD1. The V segment lost 4 bases and the J segment 4 bases; nucleotides outside the gene matches: 6. The length of the CDR3 is 13 residues. Germline V gene sequence: CDR1 SQVTM, CDR2 ANQGSEA. The CDR3 DNA reads TGCAGCGTTGCCGGCAGGGGGCTGTACGAGCAGTACTTC. This sequence encodes CSVAGRGLYEQYF.

This clonotype was counted many times. V gene TRBV27 combines with J gene TRBJ2-2; tentatively, D is TRBD1 (6 bases). The CDR3 sequence is 15 residues long. Deletions cut 5 bases from V and 5 bases from J, with 15 bases between. CDR1 MNHEY and CDR2 SMNVEV come from the germline V gene (reference sequence). The DNA of the CDR3 is TGTGCCAGCAGTCCAGGGGATCGGTATACCGGGGAGCTGTTTTTT. Its translation: CASSPGDRYTGELFF.

There are many counts of this clonotype. V gene TRBV7-3 combines with J gene TRBJ2-1; 9 nucleotides align to TRBD2. Germline-derived CDR1 and CDR2 are SGHTA and FQGTGA. V lost 5 bases to trimming and J lost 15 bases; unmatched junction nucleotides: 14. This CDR3 is built from 14 residues. The CDR3 nucleotides read TGTGCCAGCAGCCAGAGCGGGGGGTCTCCGATGGCGTTCTTC. Protein sequence: CASSQSGGSPMAFF.

This clonotype was counted ten times or more. The J gene is TRBJ2-7, the V gene TRBV6-5, with D uncertain. Germline values: CDR1 MNHEY, CDR2 SVGAGI. Trimming removed 6 bases from V and 4 bases from J, with 16 bases in between. The CDR3 loop spans 14 amino acids. The CDR3 is CASSAHPTLYEQYF. The CDR3 coding sequence is TGTGCCAGCAGCGCTCACCCGACACTTTACGAGCAGTACTTC.

This clonotype has ten or more counts. The rearrangement links TRBV20-1 to TRBJ1-1; D remains unclear. V was pared by 6 bases and J by 2 bases, with 10 bases between. The CDR3 spans 12 residues. Germline-derived CDR1 and CDR2 are DFQATT and SNEGSKA (reference sequence). The CDR3, as DNA: TGCAGTGCCCCAAGGTCCAACACTGAAGCTTTCTTT. Its translation is CSAPRSNTEAFF.

The chain recombines TRBV20-1 with TRBJ1-5, with D maybe TRBD1 (5 bases). This CDR3 is built from 14 residues. Trimming removed 0 bases at V and 4 bases at J, with 10 bases between. In germline, CDR1 is DFQATT, CDR2 SNEGSKA (reference sequence). The CDR3 protein is CSARDSGWNQPQHF. Here the CDR3 DNA reads TGCAGTGCTAGAGATTCAGGGTGGAATCAGCCCCAGCATTTT.

In this sample, this clonotype turned up many times. The rearrangement links TRBV5-1 to TRBJ1-2; D gene unclear. Trimming stripped 0 bases from V and 0 bases from J, with 9 bases between. CDR3 length: 15 residues. Germline V CDR1 and CDR2: SGHRS, YFSETQ. The CDR3 is CASSLGAPTNYGYTF. In DNA, the CDR3 is TGCGCCAGCAGCTTGGGGGCCCCTACTAACTATGGCTACACCTTC.

This clonotype was counted at least ten times. V is TRBV6-1 and J is TRBJ2-7; 9 bases fit TRBD1. With 3 bases clipped from V and 0 bases from J, the junction kept 6 bases outside the gene matches. Germline lookup yields CDR1 MNHNS and CDR2 SASEGT. This CDR3 spans 16 amino acids. The CDR3 DNA sequence: TGTGCCAGCAGTGATCACAGGGGGCAAAACTCCTACGAGCAGTACTTC. Its translation: CASSDHRGQNSYEQYF.

Of note for this clonotype: Possible read error: a much larger clone is one base away. The rearrangement uses TRBV5-4 and TRBJ2-3, with 8 bases fitting TRBD2. Germline CDR1 SGHNT, CDR2 YYREEE (reference sequence). This CDR3 contains 14 residues. CDR3 residues: CASSLRGGTDTHYF. The DNA of the CDR3 is TGTGCCAGCAGCTTACGGGGGGGCACAGATACGCACTATTTT. The full variable domain, in which reference TRBV5-4 and TRBJ2-3 provide the parts outside the CDR3, is ETGVTQSPTHLIKTRGQQVTLRCSSQSGHNTVSWYQQALGQGPQFIFQYYREEENGRGNFPPRFSGLQFPNYSSELNVNALELDDSALYLCASSLRGGTDTHYFGPGTRLTVL.

This clonotype has ten or more counts. The V gene is TRBV3-1, the J gene TRBJ2-7; 10 bases match TRBD2. After removal of 4 bases from V and 2 bases from J, the junction contained 5 bases not matched to a gene. Germline V lookup: CDR1 LGHDT, CDR2 YNNKEL (reference sequence). The CDR3 runs 15 residues. Written as DNA, the CDR3 is TGTGCCAGCAGCCTCTCTAGCGGGGGACCCTACGAGCAGTACTTC. This encodes CASSLSSGGPYEQYF.

This clonotype was seen ten or more times. The genes are TRBV27 and TRBJ1-1, with D maybe TRBD1 (6 bases). Trimming pared 7 bases from V and 5 bases from J, leaving 20 bases between. Germline V gene sequence: CDR1 MNHEY, CDR2 SMNVEV (reference sequence). The CDR3 extends over 15 amino acids. The CDR3 reads CASTNLGGAGTEAFF. CDR3 DNA: TGTGCCAGCACTAACCTTGGGGGCGCGGGGACTGAAGCTTTCTTT.

This clonotype came up many times. The V gene is TRBV6-6, the J gene TRBJ2-7, with 7 positions matching TRBD1. The CDR3 consists of 14 residues. J lost 4 bases, V lost 6 bases, and 9 bases had no gene match. Germline CDR1 reads MNHNY; CDR2 reads SVGAGI (reference sequence). The CDR3: CASRSRDRGYEQYF. CDR3 bases: TGTGCCAGCAGATCTCGGGACAGAGGTTACGAGCAGTACTTC.

This clonotype occurred a few times. This chain uses TRBV5-1 with TRBJ1-2; tentative D call: TRBD1 (5 bases). The CDR3 contains 14 residues. Germline lookup yields CDR1 SGHRS and CDR2 YFSETQ. The ends were cut back, 0 bases at V and 2 bases at J, with 8 bases in the middle. Written as DNA, the CDR3 is TGCGCCAGCAGCTTGGCATGGGGCAACTATGGCTACACCTTC. Residues: CASSLAWGNYGYTF. Full variable domain (remainder filled in from reference TRBV5-1 and TRBJ1-2): KAGVTQTPRYLIKTRGQQVTLSCSPISGHRSVSWYQQTPGQGLQFLFEYFSETQRNKGNFPGRFSGRQFSNSRSEMNVSTLELGDSALYLCASSLAWGNYGYTFGSGTRLTVV.

The CDR3 sequence: CASSPHRDSLYEQYF. In nucleotides, the CDR3 is TGTGCCAGCAGCCCTCACCGGGACAGCCTCTACGAGCAGTACTTC. This chain joins TRBV7-8 and TRBJ2-7; 7 bases align to TRBD1. In germline, CDR1 is SGHVS, CDR2 FQNEAQ. The length of the CDR3 is 15 residues. Germline trimming cut 5 bases from V and 3 bases from J; bases unmatched to any gene: 10.

The sample holds a few counts of this clonotype. The chain employs TRBV12-3 or TRBV12-4 and TRBJ2-7; 8 bases are shared with TRBD2. V shed 6 bases and J 1 base; nucleotides not matched to a gene: 8. This CDR3 comprises 15 residues. CDR3 bases: TGTGCCAGCAGCCACGGGGGGGAAGGGTCCTACGAGCAGTACTTC. It yields the protein CASSHGGEGSYEQYF.

The chain uses TRBV20-1 and TRBJ1-3; D is perhaps TRBD1 (5 bases). The V end was cut by 7 bases, the J end by 1 base, with 14 bases between. Germline values: CDR1 DFQATT, CDR2 SNEGSKA (reference sequence). The length of the CDR3 is 14 residues. The CDR3 sequence: CSVAGDGSGNTIYF. The DNA of the CDR3 is TGCAGTGTTGCGGGGGACGGGTCTGGAAACACCATATATTTT.

The V gene is TRBV14, the J gene TRBJ1-1, with 9 bases lining up with TRBD1. After removal of 3 bases from V and 10 bases from J, the junction contained 6 bases not matched to a gene. CDR3 length: 13 amino acids. The germline V gene encodes CDR1 SGHDN and CDR2 FVKESK. The CDR3 coding sequence is TGTGCCAGCAGCCACGGACAGGGGTTTCCAGCTTTCTTT. Protein product: CASSHGQGFPAFF.

This clonotype has more than one count but fewer than ten. This chain connects TRBV29-1 to TRBJ2-1, with 9 nucleotides matching TRBD1. The V gene's germline CDR1 is SQVTM and CDR2 ANQGSEA. V gave up 5 bases and J gave up 1 base; unmatched junction bases: 3. The CDR3 extends over 14 amino acids. The CDR3 DNA sequence: TGCAGCGTTATAGGACAGGGGTCCTACAATGAGCAGTTCTTC. Residues: CSVIGQGSYNEQFF.